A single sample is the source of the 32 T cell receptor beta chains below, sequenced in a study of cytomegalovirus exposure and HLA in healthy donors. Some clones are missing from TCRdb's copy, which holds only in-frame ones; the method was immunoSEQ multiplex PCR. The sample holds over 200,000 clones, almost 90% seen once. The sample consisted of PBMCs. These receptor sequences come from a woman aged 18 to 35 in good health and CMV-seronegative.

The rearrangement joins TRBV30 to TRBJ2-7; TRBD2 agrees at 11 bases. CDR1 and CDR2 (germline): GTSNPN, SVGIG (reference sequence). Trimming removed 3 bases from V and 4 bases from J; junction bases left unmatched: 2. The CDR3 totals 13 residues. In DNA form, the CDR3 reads TGTGCCTGGAGGACTAGCGGGACTTACGAGCAGTACTTC. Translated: CAWRTSGTYEQYF.

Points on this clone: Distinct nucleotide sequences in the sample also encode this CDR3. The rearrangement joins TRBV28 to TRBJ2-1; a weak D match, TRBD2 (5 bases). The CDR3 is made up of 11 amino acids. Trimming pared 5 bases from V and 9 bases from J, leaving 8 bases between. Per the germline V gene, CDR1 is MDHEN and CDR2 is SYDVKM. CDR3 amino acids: CASSLRGEQFF. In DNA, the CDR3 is TGTGCCAGCAGTCTCCGGGGTGAGCAGTTCTTC. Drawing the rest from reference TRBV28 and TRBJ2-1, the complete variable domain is DVKVTQSSRYLVKRTGEKVFLECVQDMDHENMFWYRQDPGLGLRLIYFSYDVKMKEKGDIPEGYSVSREKKERFSLILESASTNQTSMYLCASSLRGEQFFGPGTRLTVL.

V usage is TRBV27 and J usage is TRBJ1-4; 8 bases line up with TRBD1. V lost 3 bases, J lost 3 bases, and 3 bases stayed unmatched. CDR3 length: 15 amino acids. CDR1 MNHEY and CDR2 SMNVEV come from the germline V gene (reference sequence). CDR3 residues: CASSFDRGANEKLFF. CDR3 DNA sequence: TGTGCCAGCAGTTTTGACAGGGGAGCTAATGAAAAACTGTTTTTT.

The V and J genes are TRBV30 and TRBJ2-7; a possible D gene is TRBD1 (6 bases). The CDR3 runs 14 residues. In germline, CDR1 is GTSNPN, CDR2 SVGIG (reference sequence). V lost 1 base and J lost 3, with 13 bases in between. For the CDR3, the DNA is TGTGCCTGGAGTGACAGGGCAGGAGGCTACGAGCAGTACTTC. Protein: CAWSDRAGGYEQYF.

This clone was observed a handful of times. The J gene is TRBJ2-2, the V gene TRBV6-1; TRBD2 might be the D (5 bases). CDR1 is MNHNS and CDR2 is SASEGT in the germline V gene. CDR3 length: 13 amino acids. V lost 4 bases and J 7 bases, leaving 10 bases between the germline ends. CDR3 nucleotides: TGTGCCAGCAGTGTAGAGCGGAGCGGGGAGCTGTTTTTT. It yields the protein CASSVERSGELFF.

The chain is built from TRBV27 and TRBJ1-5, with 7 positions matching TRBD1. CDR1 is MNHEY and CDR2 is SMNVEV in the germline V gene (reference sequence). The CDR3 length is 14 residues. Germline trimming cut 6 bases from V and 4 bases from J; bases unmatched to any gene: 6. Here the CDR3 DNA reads TGTGCCAGCAGACCTAGACAGGGTAATCAGCCCCAGCATTTT. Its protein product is CASRPRQGNQPQHF.

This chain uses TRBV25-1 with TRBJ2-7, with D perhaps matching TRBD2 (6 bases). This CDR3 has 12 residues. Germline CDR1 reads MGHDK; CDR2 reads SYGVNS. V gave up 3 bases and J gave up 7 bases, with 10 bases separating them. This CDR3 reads CASSDGGREQYF. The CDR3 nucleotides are TGTGCCAGCAGTGACGGAGGGAGGGAGCAGTACTTC.

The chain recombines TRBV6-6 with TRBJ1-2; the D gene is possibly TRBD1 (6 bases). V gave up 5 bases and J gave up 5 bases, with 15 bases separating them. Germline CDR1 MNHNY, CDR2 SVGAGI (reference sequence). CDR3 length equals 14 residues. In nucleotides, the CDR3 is TGTGCCAGCAGTGACTACAGGGCCCTTTATGGCTACACCTTC. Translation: CASSDYRALYGYTF.

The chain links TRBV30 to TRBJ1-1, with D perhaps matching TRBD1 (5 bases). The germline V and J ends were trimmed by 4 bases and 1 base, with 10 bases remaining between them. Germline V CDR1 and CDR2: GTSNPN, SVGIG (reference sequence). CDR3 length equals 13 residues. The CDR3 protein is CAWTGNTNTEAFF. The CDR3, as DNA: TGTGCCTGGACAGGGAACACGAACACTGAAGCTTTCTTT.

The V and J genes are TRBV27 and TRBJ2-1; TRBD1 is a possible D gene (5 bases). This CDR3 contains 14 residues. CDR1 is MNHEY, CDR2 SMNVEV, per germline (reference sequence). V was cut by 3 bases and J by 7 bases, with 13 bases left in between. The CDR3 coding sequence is TGTGCCAGCAGTTTGGGGCAGGGTTGGAATGAGCAGTTCTTC. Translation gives CASSLGQGWNEQFF.

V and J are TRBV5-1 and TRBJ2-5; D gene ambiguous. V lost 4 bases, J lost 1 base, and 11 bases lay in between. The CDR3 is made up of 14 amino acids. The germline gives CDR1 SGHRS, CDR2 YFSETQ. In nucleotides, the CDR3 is TGCGCCAGCAGCCCCCGACTCCCCCAAGAGACCCAGTACTTC. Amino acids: CASSPRLPQETQYF.

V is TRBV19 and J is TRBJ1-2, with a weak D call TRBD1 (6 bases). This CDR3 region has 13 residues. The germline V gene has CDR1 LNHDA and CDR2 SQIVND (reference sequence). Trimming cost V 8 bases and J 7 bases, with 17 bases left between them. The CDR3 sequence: CASSSQGMGGYTF. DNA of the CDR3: TGTGCCAGTTCAAGTCAGGGGATGGGTGGCTACACCTTC.

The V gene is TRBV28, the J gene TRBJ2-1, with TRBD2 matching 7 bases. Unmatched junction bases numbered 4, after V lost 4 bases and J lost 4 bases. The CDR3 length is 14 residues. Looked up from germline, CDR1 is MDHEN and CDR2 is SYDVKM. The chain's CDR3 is CASSSLAVYNEQFF. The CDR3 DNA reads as TGTGCCAGCAGTTCCCTAGCGGTATACAATGAGCAGTTCTTC.

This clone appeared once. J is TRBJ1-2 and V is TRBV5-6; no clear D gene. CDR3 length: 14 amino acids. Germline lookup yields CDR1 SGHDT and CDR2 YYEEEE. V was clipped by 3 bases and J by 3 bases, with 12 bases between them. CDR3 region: CASSYEGGYYGYTF. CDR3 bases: TGTGCCAGCAGCTACGAGGGTGGCTACTATGGCTACACCTTC.

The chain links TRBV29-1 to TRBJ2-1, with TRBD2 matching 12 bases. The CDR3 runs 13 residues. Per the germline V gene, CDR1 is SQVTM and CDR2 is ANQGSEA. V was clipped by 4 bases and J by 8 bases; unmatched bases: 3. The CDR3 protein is CSVGLAGADEQFF. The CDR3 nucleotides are TGCAGCGTTGGACTAGCGGGAGCGGATGAGCAGTTCTTC.

CDR3 sequence (DNA): TGTGCCAGCAGCCGGGACAGGGAAAACGGCTACACCTTC. This encodes CASSRDRENGYTF. This chain connects TRBV11-1 to TRBJ1-2; 9 bases line up with TRBD1. CDR1 is SGHAT, CDR2 FQDESV, per germline (reference sequence). This CDR3 spans 13 amino acids. The trim removed 5 bases at V and 8 bases at J, leaving 6 bases unmatched. Combining the CDR3 with reference TRBV11-1 and TRBJ1-2 gives the whole variable domain EAEVAQSPRYKITEKSQAVAFWCDPISGHATLYWYRQILGQGPELLVQFQDESVVDDSQLPKDRFSAERLKGVDSTLKIQPAELGDSAMYLCASSRDRENGYTFGSGTRLTVV.

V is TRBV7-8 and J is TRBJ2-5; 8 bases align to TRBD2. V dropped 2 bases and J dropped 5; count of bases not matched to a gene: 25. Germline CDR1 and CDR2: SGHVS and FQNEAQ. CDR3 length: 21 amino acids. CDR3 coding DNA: TGTGCCAGCAGCTTACACCCCACATCTGGAGCGGGAGTAGCCTCGCGGGAGACCCAGTACTTC. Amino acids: CASSLHPTSGAGVASRETQYF.

CDR3 nucleotides: TGTGCCAGCAGCGTCGAGACTACTGTCGGGGAGCTGTTTTTT. Its translation: CASSVETTVGELFF. The chain is built from TRBV9 and TRBJ2-2, with D perhaps TRBD2 (5 bases). Germline CDR1 is SGDLS and CDR2 is YYNGEE. V gave up 2 bases and J gave up 7 bases, with 12 bases separating them. This CDR3 region has 14 residues.

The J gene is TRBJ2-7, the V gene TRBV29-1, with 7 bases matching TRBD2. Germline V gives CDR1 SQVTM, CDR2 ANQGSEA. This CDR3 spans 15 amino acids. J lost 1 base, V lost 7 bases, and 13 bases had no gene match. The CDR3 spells CSASIAGSLSYEQYF. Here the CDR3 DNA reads TGCAGCGCCTCAATAGCGGGTTCTCTGTCCTACGAGCAGTACTTC.

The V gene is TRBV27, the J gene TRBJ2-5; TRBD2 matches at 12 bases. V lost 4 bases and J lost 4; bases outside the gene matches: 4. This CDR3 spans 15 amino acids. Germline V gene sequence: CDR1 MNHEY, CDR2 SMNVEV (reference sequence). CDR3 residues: CASSSGLAGIETQYF. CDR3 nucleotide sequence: TGTGCCAGCAGTTCAGGACTAGCGGGAATAGAGACCCAGTACTTC.

The CDR3 spells CASSLESGDSNQPQHF. CDR3 DNA: TGTGCCAGCAGTTTAGAGTCAGGGGATAGCAATCAGCCCCAGCATTTT. The chain joins TRBV27 to TRBJ1-5; tentatively, D is TRBD1 (6 bases). The length of the CDR3 is 16 residues. The V end was cut by 2 bases, the J end by 0 bases, with 11 bases between. The germline V gene has CDR1 MNHEY and CDR2 SMNVEV (reference sequence).

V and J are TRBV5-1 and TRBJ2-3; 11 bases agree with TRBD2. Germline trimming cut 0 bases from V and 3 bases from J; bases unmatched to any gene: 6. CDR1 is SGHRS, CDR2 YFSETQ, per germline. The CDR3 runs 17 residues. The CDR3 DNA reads TGCGCCAGCAGCTTGGGGCTAGCGGGAGGTAGGACAGATACGCAGTATTTT. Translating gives CASSLGLAGGRTDTQYF.

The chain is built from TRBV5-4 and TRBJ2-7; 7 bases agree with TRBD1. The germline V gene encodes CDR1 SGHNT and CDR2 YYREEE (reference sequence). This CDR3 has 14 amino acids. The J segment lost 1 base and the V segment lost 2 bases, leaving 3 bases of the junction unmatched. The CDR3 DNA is TGTGCCAGCAGCTTACAGGGGTTGTCCTACGAGCAGTACTTC. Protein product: CASSLQGLSYEQYF.

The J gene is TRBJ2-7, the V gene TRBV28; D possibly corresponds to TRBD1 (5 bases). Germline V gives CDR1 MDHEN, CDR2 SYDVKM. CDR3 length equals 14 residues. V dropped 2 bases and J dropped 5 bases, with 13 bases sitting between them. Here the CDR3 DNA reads TGTGCCAGCAGTTTAAGGCAGGGTTACCACGAGCAGTACTTC. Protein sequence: CASSLRQGYHEQYF.

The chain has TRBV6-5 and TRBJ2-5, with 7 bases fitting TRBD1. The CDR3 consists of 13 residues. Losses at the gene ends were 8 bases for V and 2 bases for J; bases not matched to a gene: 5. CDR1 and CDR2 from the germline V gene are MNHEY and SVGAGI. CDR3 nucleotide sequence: TGTGCCAGCCGGGGACAGCCACAAGAGACCCAGTACTTC. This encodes CASRGQPQETQYF.

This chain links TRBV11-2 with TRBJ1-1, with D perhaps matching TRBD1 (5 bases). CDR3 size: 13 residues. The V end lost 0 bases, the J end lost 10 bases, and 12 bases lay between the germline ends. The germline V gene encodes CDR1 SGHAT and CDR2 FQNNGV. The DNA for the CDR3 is TGTGCCAGCAGCTTAGACAGGGTAAGAGGAGCTTTCTTT. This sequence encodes CASSLDRVRGAFF.

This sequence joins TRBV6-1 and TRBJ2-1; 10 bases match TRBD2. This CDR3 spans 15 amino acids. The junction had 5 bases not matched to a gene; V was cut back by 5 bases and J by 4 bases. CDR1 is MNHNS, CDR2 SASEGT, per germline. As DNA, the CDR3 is TGTGCCAGCAGTCCGCTAGCGGGAGTATACAATGAGCAGTTCTTC. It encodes CASSPLAGVYNEQFF.

The CDR3 spells CASSDRVEQYF. The CDR3 coding sequence is TGTGCCAGCTCGGACAGGGTCGAGCAGTACTTC. The genes are TRBV18 and TRBJ2-7, with TRBD1 matching 8 bases. Trimming at V came to 6 bases and at J to 6 bases, leaving 1 base not matched to a gene. The CDR3 has 11 amino acids. Germline CDR1 KGHSH, CDR2 LQKENI.

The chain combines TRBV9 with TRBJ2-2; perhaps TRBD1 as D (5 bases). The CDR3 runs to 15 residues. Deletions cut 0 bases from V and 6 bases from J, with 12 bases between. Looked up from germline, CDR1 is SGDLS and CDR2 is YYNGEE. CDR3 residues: CASSVGSVGPGELFF. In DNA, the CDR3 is TGTGCCAGCAGCGTAGGGTCCGTGGGGCCCGGGGAGCTGTTTTTT.

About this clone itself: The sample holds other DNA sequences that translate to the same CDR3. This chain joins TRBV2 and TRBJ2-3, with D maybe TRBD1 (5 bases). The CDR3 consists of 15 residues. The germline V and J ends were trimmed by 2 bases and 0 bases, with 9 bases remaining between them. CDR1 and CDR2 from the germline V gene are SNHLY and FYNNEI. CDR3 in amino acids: CASSERGWSTDTQYF. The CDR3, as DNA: TGTGCCAGCAGTGAAAGGGGCTGGAGCACAGATACGCAGTATTTT.

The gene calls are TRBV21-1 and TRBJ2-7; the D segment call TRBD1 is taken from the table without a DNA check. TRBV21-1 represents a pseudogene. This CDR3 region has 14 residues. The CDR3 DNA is TGTGCCAGCAGGCCGGGACAGGGGACCTACGAGCAGTACTTC. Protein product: CASRPGQGTYEQYF.

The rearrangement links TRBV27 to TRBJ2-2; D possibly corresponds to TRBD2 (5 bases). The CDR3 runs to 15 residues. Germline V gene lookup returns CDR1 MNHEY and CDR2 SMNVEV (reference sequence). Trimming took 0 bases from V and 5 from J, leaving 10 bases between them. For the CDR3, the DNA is TGTGCCAGCAGTTTATCGGCCCGGGGTACCGGGGAGCTGTTTTTT. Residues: CASSLSARGTGELFF.